This record concerns one T cell receptor (beta chain) sequence. The antigen is undetermined. These data come from a study of T-cell memory formation after mild COVID-19. Study-level results: Day 15 to 85 contracting clones showed balanced CD4/CD8; later expanders leaned CD4+. Detection of some responders pre-infection suggested pre-existing cross-reactive memory T cells participated.

The CDR3 spans 15 residues. V shed 3 bases, J shed 6 bases, and the junction held 5 bases outside the gene matches. Using its own MiXCR run on the 5' RACE reads, TCRdb lists one record per CDR3 protein. The sample lists 550,000 to 700,000 distinct CDR3 sequences; roughly 18% were seen once. Sequencing used PBMCs or a T cell subset sorted from them (not recorded which). This receptor was taken from an adult woman who had mild COVID-19 (a few samples of this study predate the infection). Cell type and time point are not known. The chain couples TRBV12-3 or TRBV12-4 to TRBJ2-3, with 11 bases fitting TRBD2. CDR3 protein: CASSFPGLADDTQYF. The CDR3 DNA reads TGTGCCAGCAGTTTCCCGGGACTAGCGGATGATACGCAGTATTTT.